This T cell receptor (beta chain) was sequenced in a study of blood T cell repertoires in COVID-19. Study details: Samples came from the United States, Italy and Spain, spanning acute and convalescent COVID-19. PBMCs, B-cell-depleted T cells, or T cells were the source of the cDNA or gDNA that made up the material.

V was trimmed by 6 bases and J by 3 bases, leaving 8 bases between them. The CDR3 spans 13 residues. Germline CDR1 is ENHRY and CDR2 is SYGVKD. Original analysis: Researchers report that nucleated cell counts were estimated from reference gene primer amplification. Clones were sequenced by immunoSEQ multiplex PCR, and TCRdb holds only the in-frame ones, with some missing. That table furnishes V, J and clone size, whereas the DNA furnished D and trimming. The sample yields approximately 100,000 clones, around 85% seen once. This clone has only a few counts. This receptor was identified in a woman older than 75 with acute or convalescent COVID-19. The gene calls are TRBV10-3 and TRBJ1-4, with D unclear. Sequencing was carried out using peripheral blood. The chain's CDR3 is CAISTSANEKLFF. The CDR3 DNA reads as TGTGCCATCAGCACTAGCGCTAATGAAAAACTGTTTTTT.